This TCR beta chain was recovered during a study of cytomegalovirus exposure and HLA in healthy donors. Comment on this clone: Its target is unknown.

Researchers ran the PCR with 60 Vbeta and 13 Jbeta primers. Clones were read by immunoSEQ multiplex PCR, and TCRdb kept only the in-frame ones, dropping some. The sample comprises roughly 170,000 clones, more than 80% of which are singletons, and around 0.8% rests with the top ten. Notes on the study in general: The study found most TCR sequences rare, yet found some public TCRs in many donors. Productive status was seen about 90% or about 30% of the time for most TCR beta V segments in an earlier analysis. Prediction of most subjects' HLA-A and HLA-B alleles by TCR beta sequences was reportedly accurate.

Looked up from germline, CDR1 is MNHNS and CDR2 is SASEGT. V shed 1 base and J shed 4 bases, with 11 bases lying between them. CDR3 size: 14 residues. Specimen: PBMCs. The receptor was isolated from a woman between 18 and 29 years old in good health and CMV-seronegative. The rearrangement joins TRBV6-1 to TRBJ2-7; unclear D gene. The CDR3 DNA sequence: TGTGCCAGCAGTGAAGGGCCGTTGTTATACGAGCAGTACTTC. Its protein product is CASSEGPLLYEQYF.